This T cell receptor beta chain is drawn from a study of Graves' ophthalmopathy and Graves' hyperthyroidism. This CDR3 is built from 15 residues. Germline CDR1 is LNHDA and CDR2 is SQIVND (reference sequence). Amplification of TCR beta CDR3 regions used RNA transcripts. After a first-round RT-PCR with HTBI primers, a second-round multiplex PCR was run. TCRdb re-called the multiplex PCR reads through MiXCR, storing one row per CDR3 protein. Of around 1,200,000 distinct CDR3 sequences in the sample, less than 45% are singletons; the top ten hold roughly 11%. With regard to this clonotype: A read error may explain this, as a much larger clone is one base away.

The chain recombines TRBV19 with TRBJ1-5, with 9 bases matching TRBD1. The sequence derives from an adult man with Graves' hyperthyroidism. Sequencing input: peripheral blood or thyroid tissue (not recorded which). The CDR3 spells CASTGTGINNQTQHF. As DNA, the CDR3 is TGTGCCAGTACCGGGACAGGGATTAACAATCAGACCCAGCATTTT.